This entry describes one T cell receptor beta chain. No antigen is known for it. No base qualities exist here, and no much larger clone lies one base off it. The sample belongs to a study of blood T cell repertoires in COVID-19 (dated by TCRdb to about 2020). Describing the broader study: Samples from collaborators originated in the United States, Italy and Spain and spanned both the acute and convalescent phases of COVID-19. The material from the prospective study consisted of cDNA or gDNA derived from T cells, B-cell-depleted T cells, or PBMCs. Subjects who had been exposed to COVID-19, were actively infected with it, or had recovered from it provided the deeply sampled blood TCRbeta repertoires that made up the dataset. The repertoires were released in a freely available public database intended as a resource for research on the immune response to SARS-CoV-2. The samples were drawn from the first 160 participants of the ongoing ImmuneRACE study and from 1,254 subjects provided by 6 global collaborators. Sample metadata almost always included a de-identified subject ID, COVID-19 status, age in years and sex. Where HLA class I and class II types were available, the types were taken from metadata supplied by the sample provider, not from assay-based typing.

Overall study results and their limits: How much clinical and demographic metadata was included differed by source and by participant, and the metadata was provided uncurated.

The immunoSEQ Assay, a bias-controlled multiplex PCR, was used to amplify TCRbeta CDR3 regions from genomic DNA. The authors processed their data as follows. The number of nucleated cells in each sample was estimated by amplification of reference gene primers within the assay. Sequence reads were collapsed and filtered to measure the absolute abundance of every unique TCRbeta CDR3 rearrangement. For each sample, productive Simpson clonality was calculated by taking the square root of Simpson's diversity index across productive rearrangements. TCRdb obtained this table from immuneACCESS and retained in-frame rearrangements with V and J assigned. These tables miss some clones; where compared with another copy, unresolved V genes account for less than half of the shortfall, and the remainder is unexplained. V, J and clone size are those of that table, while D and trimming were read from the DNA. The sample yields roughly 220,000 clones; about 81% were counted once. The ten largest account for roughly 8% of the sample.

One collaborating source in Seattle enrolled patients during active infection and followed them longitudinally through the course of disease. Whole blood was collected in K2EDTA tubes by collaborating institutions according to the institutions' own protocols. For TCRbeta analysis, collaborators shipped samples in one of three forms: frozen whole blood, isolated PBMCs, or DNA extracted from either of those sample types. The sequence was obtained from a woman of 80 years or more with COVID-19, enrolled during active disease. The sequenced sample was peripheral blood.

The nucleotide sequence reads TGTGCCAGCAGAAGTTGGCAGGGGGGTGAAAAACTGTTTTTT. Its protein reads: CASRSWQGGEKLFF. The receptor chain draws on TRBV2 and TRBJ1-4; TRBD1 lines up with 7 middle nucleotides. For CDR1 and CDR2, the germline V gene lists SNHLY and FYNNEI. The CDR3 numbers 14 residues from cysteine through phenylalanine. The sequence is cut down to CDR3 DNA, 42 bases in frame from base 1. Trimming takes 6 bases off V and 7 bases off J; junction bases not matched to a gene: 8.